The sequence of this TCR beta chain was determined in a study of T cell changes during pregnancy in multiple sclerosis. Libraries were prepared by immunoSEQ multiplex PCR; TCRdb keeps only in-frame clonotypes and omits some of them. The data show fewer than 45,000 clones, around 92% seen once. The source of this sequence is a female donor in good health, enrolled as a control in a pregnancy study. Sample: CD4+ T cells from peripheral blood mononuclear cells, taken in the second trimester of pregnancy.

The CDR3 reads CASSLWGNDEKLFF. Written as DNA, the CDR3 is TGTGCCAGCAGCTTATGGGGCAATGATGAAAAACTGTTTTTT. The chain carries TRBV7-8 and TRBJ1-4; D is perhaps TRBD1 (5 bases). The CDR3 sequence is 14 residues long. V shed 2 bases and J shed 6 bases, with 10 bases lying between them. CDR1 and CDR2 from the germline V gene are SGHVS and FQNEAQ.